The T cell receptor (beta chain) under discussion was sequenced for a study of T cells in Graves' hyperthyroidism and ophthalmopathy. V lost 4 bases and J lost 4, with 17 bases in between. Germline lookup yields CDR1 SGHRS and CDR2 YFSETQ. The CDR3 loop spans 15 amino acids. General observations from the study: Before onset, ophthalmopathy was predicted by the model a median approximately 6.6 months earlier.

Amplification of TCR beta CDR3 regions used RNA as the template. HTBI primers drove first-round RT-PCR of the TCR CDR3. TCRdb processed the multiplex PCR reads anew with MiXCR; each CDR3 protein has one entry. The sample records around 300,000 distinct CDR3 sequences, around a quarter being singletons. Of note for this clonotype: Antigen: not known.

The chain has TRBV5-1 and TRBJ1-1, with D possibly TRBD1 on 6 matching bases. The receptor was derived from a man aged 35-49 years with Graves' hyperthyroidism that later progressed to Graves' ophthalmopathy. The material sequenced was blood. CDR3 amino acids: CASSPLTGSSTEAFF. In DNA form, the CDR3 reads TGCGCCAGCAGCCCTCTCACAGGGTCAAGCACTGAAGCTTTCTTT.